The 17 T cell receptor beta chains below were found in one sample sequenced in a study of CD8+ T cells in alopecia areata. Following RNA extraction, reverse transcription yielded cDNA that acted as the sequencing template. Assay: immunoSEQ multiplex PCR; the TCRdb copy retains only in-frame clones and omits some. The table lists under 250,000 clones, roughly 57% of them singletons, with roughly 0.47% in the top ten. The input for sequencing was CD4+ T cells sorted from blood, taken at week 0. The receptors come from a human donor with alopecia areata.

This clone came up once. The genes are TRBV30 and TRBJ2-7; the D gene is possibly TRBD2 (6 bases). Germline loops: CDR1 GTSNPN, CDR2 SVGIG (reference sequence). V was trimmed by 8 bases and J by 4 bases, leaving 18 bases between them. This CDR3 region has 13 residues. The CDR3 spells CAGSMGGQYEQYF. In nucleotides, the CDR3 is TGTGCCGGGTCAATGGGGGGTCAATACGAGCAGTACTTC.

The table lists this clone with a few counts. The V gene is TRBV30, the J gene TRBJ1-1; 7 bases fit TRBD1. The CDR3 consists of 13 residues. J was trimmed by 5 bases and V by 4 bases; bases with no gene match: 7. Germline-derived CDR1 and CDR2 are GTSNPN and SVGIG (reference sequence). The CDR3 DNA reads as TGTGCCTGGATAGGGACAGAAAGGACTGAAGCTTTCTTT. Protein: CAWIGTERTEAFF.

The J gene is TRBJ1-2, the V gene TRBV9; no reliable D call. This CDR3 region has 13 residues. V lost 2 bases and J lost 5, with 10 bases in between. Germline V gene lookup returns CDR1 SGDLS and CDR2 YYNGEE. For the CDR3, the DNA is TGTGCCAGCAGCGTCGGCGGATTATATGGCTACACCTTC. Protein product: CASSVGGLYGYTF. Variable domain in full (rest from reference TRBV9 and TRBJ1-2): DSGVTQTPKHLITATGQRVTLRCSPRSGDLSVYWYQQSLDQGLQFLIQYYNGEERAKGNILERFSAQQFPDLHSELNLSSLELGDSALYFCASSVGGLYGYTFGSGTRLTVV.

The count of this clone is one. V and J are TRBV4-2 and TRBJ2-2; maybe TRBD2 (6 bases). Germline V lookup: CDR1 LGHNA, CDR2 YNFKEQ. The CDR3 contains 15 residues. V was shortened by 4 bases and J by 3 bases, with 12 bases between the two germline ends. DNA of the CDR3: TGTGCCAGCAGCCTAGGCGGGGCGGACACCGGGGAGCTGTTTTTT. Its translation: CASSLGGADTGELFF.

This clone was detected only once. The chain is built from TRBV5-6 and TRBJ2-7, with D possibly matching TRBD1 (6 bases). V was trimmed by 1 base and J by 5 bases, leaving 13 bases between them. Germline CDR1 SGHDT, CDR2 YYEEEE. The CDR3 is 14 residues long. This chain's CDR3 is CASSLWYRVNEQYF. CDR3 DNA sequence: TGTGCCAGCAGCTTGTGGTACAGGGTCAACGAGCAGTACTTC. Together with reference TRBV5-6 and TRBJ2-7, the CDR3 gives the full variable domain: DAGVTQSPTHLIKTRGQQVTLRCSPKSGHDTVSWYQQALGQGPQFIFQYYEEEERQRGNFPDRFSGHQFPNYSSELNVNALLLGDSALYLCASSLWYRVNEQYFGPGTRLTVT.

This clone was counted only a few times. The genes are TRBV5-4 and TRBJ2-6, with 10 bases identical to TRBD1. Unmatched junction bases numbered 4, after V lost 4 bases and J lost 9 bases. Germline V lookup: CDR1 SGHNT, CDR2 YYREEE (reference sequence). This CDR3 has 14 residues. This CDR3 is CASSLRDRGNVLTF. DNA for the CDR3: TGTGCCAGCAGCCTCCGGGACAGGGGCAACGTCCTGACTTTC.

This sequence joins TRBV30 and TRBJ2-3; 12 bases agree with TRBD2. The CDR3 has 15 amino acids. Germline V CDR1 and CDR2: GTSNPN, SVGIG (reference sequence). V shed 1 base and J 5 bases; nucleotides not matched to a gene: 4. Here the CDR3 reads CAWSGLAGARDTQYF. The CDR3, as DNA: TGTGCCTGGAGTGGACTAGCGGGGGCCAGAGATACGCAGTATTTT.

This chain uses TRBV30 with TRBJ2-1; D call uncertain. Between the trimmed V and J ends, which lost 1 base and 2 bases, there was a span of 3 bases. This CDR3 contains 12 residues. Per the germline V gene, CDR1 is GTSNPN and CDR2 is SVGIG (reference sequence). The DNA of the CDR3 is TGTGCCTGGAGTGCGCCCTACAATGAGCAGTTCTTC. This translates into CAWSAPYNEQFF.

The chain is built from TRBV5-1 and TRBJ2-7, with D possibly being TRBD2 (5 bases). Germline V lookup: CDR1 SGHRS, CDR2 YFSETQ. This CDR3 is 14 amino acids long. Between the trimmed V and J ends, which lost 3 bases and 3 bases, there was a span of 13 bases. This chain's CDR3 is CASSSGWSNYEQYF. CDR3 DNA sequence: TGCGCCAGCAGCTCGGGGTGGAGTAACTACGAGCAGTACTTC. Supplemented by reference TRBV5-1 and TRBJ2-7, the full variable domain reads KAGVTQTPRYLIKTRGQQVTLSCSPISGHRSVSWYQQTPGQGLQFLFEYFSETQRNKGNFPGRFSGRQFSNSRSEMNVSTLELGDSALYLCASSSGWSNYEQYFGPGTRLTVT.

The chain carries TRBV30 and TRBJ1-1, with D uncertain. V lost 8 bases to trimming and J lost 6 bases, with 16 bases between them. The CDR3 consists of 12 residues. Germline values: CDR1 GTSNPN, CDR2 SVGIG (reference sequence). CDR3: CAGRAFSSEAFF. CDR3 DNA: TGTGCCGGCCGGGCCTTCTCTTCTGAAGCTTTCTTT. Together with reference TRBV30 and TRBJ1-1, the CDR3 gives the full variable domain: SQTIHQWPATLVQPVGSPLSLECTVEGTSNPNLYWYRQAAGRGLQLLFYSVGIGQISSEVPQNLSASRPQDRQFILSSKKLLLSDSGFYLCAGRAFSSEAFFGQGTRLTVV.

This sequence joins TRBV30 and TRBJ2-5; D may match TRBD1 or TRBD2 (5 bases each). CDR1 and CDR2 (germline): GTSNPN, SVGIG (reference sequence). Trimming removed 2 bases from V and 0 bases from J, with 7 bases in between. The CDR3 totals 13 residues. CDR3 loop: CAWSWGHQETQYF. The CDR3 nucleotides read TGTGCCTGGAGTTGGGGACACCAAGAGACCCAGTACTTC.

This clone has a handful of counts. The chain links TRBV14 to TRBJ2-1, with D perhaps given as TRBD1 or TRBD2 (5 bases each). Germline CDR1 is SGHDN and CDR2 is FVKESK. V lost 5 bases and J 9 bases, leaving 17 bases between the germline ends. CDR3 length: 14 residues. CDR3 in amino acids: CASSWGSVGGEQFF. CDR3 nucleotides: TGTGCCAGCAGCTGGGGCAGTGTTGGGGGTGAGCAGTTCTTC.

The chain links TRBV27 to TRBJ1-4; no firm D call. Trimming took 5 bases from V and 8 from J, leaving 15 bases between them. The CDR3 spans 14 residues. The germline CDR1 and CDR2 sequences are MNHEY and SMNVEV (reference sequence). This CDR3 reads CASSPTRDSEKLFF. CDR3 in DNA: TGTGCCAGCAGTCCAACAAGGGATAGCGAAAAACTGTTTTTT. The whole variable domain, remainder taken from reference TRBV27 and TRBJ1-4, is EAQVTQNPRYLITVTGKKLTVTCSQNMNHEYMSWYRQDPGLGLRQIYYSMNVEVTDKGDVPEGYKVSRKEKRNFPLILESPSPNQTSLYFCASSPTRDSEKLFFGSGTQLSVL.

The chain couples TRBV30 to TRBJ2-2; D is ambiguous. There are 14 residues in the CDR3. The germline gives CDR1 GTSNPN, CDR2 SVGIG (reference sequence). Trimming took 3 bases from V and 4 from J, leaving 12 bases between them. CDR3 loop: CAWSVFQATGELFF. Written as DNA, the CDR3 is TGTGCCTGGAGCGTATTTCAGGCCACCGGGGAGCTGTTTTTT.

The chain is built from TRBV4-1 and TRBJ2-6; no clear D. The CDR3 has 15 amino acids. The germline gives CDR1 MGHRA, CDR2 YSYEKL. Trimming left V 5 bases short and J 0 bases short, with 8 bases between. The CDR3, as DNA: TGCGCCAGCAGCACCCGAACCTCTGGGGCCAACGTCCTGACTTTC. This encodes CASSTRTSGANVLTF.

The J gene is TRBJ2-3, the V gene TRBV6-5, with D perhaps given as TRBD1 or TRBD2 (5 bases each). CDR1 and CDR2 (germline): MNHEY, SVGAGI. Trimming cost V 6 bases and J 6 bases, with 19 bases left between them. This CDR3 has 15 residues. The DNA of the CDR3 is TGTGCCAGCAGCCGAGCGAGGGGTCGTTGGGATACGCAGTATTTT. Encoded protein: CASSRARGRWDTQYF.

The J gene is TRBJ1-2, the V gene TRBV6-5; possibly TRBD1 for D (5 bases). V was trimmed by 5 bases and J by 6 bases, leaving 13 bases between them. The CDR3 extends over 13 amino acids. CDR1 and CDR2 from the germline V gene are MNHEY and SVGAGI. The CDR3 region has the DNA TGTGCCAGCAGTCGAGGGGCCTCCGATGGCTACACCTTC. Its translation is CASSRGASDGYTF.